The next 21 T cell receptor beta chains were all read from a single sample in a study of T-cell reconstitution after alpha-beta-depleted transplantation in children. The TCRbeta library incorporated unique molecular identifiers. TCRdb analysed the PCR reads with MiXCR anew, one entry per CDR3 protein. The sample includes approximately 800,000 distinct CDR3 sequences, about 16% of them seen just once. This specimen consisted of PBMCs, mostly from graft donor cells, obtained 360 days after TCRalphabeta/CD19-depleted stem cell transplant. The source of these receptors is a male patient younger than 18 who had a stem cell transplant for acute lymphoblastic leukemia, so the T cells may come from the graft donor.

This clonotype was detected a few times. The genes are TRBV7-9 and TRBJ2-5; D is ambiguous. CDR3 length equals 14 residues. The germline gives CDR1 SEHNR, CDR2 FQNEAQ (reference sequence). Trimming stripped 3 bases from V and 2 bases from J, with 10 bases between. The CDR3 is CASSFPNLQETQYF. Here the CDR3 DNA reads TGTGCCAGCAGCTTTCCGAACTTACAAGAGACCCAGTACTTC.

V gene TRBV11-1 combines with J gene TRBJ2-3; TRBD2 matches at 12 bases. CDR3 size: 19 residues. The germline V gene has CDR1 SGHAT and CDR2 FQDESV (reference sequence). V was pared by 4 bases and J by 0 bases, with 11 bases of the junction left unmatched. The CDR3 reads CASSSGTSGFSVSTDTQYF. CDR3 sequence (DNA): TGTGCCAGCAGCTCCGGGACTAGCGGGTTCTCAGTTAGCACAGATACGCAGTATTTT.

This sequence joins TRBV3-1 and TRBJ2-7; 9 bases map to TRBD2. Trimming at V came to 4 bases and at J to 2 bases, leaving 12 bases not matched to a gene. The CDR3 is made up of 17 amino acids. Per germline, CDR1 LGHDT and CDR2 YNNKEL (reference sequence). The CDR3 region is CASSRSWTAGGPYEQYF. In DNA, the CDR3 is TGTGCCAGCAGCCGATCCTGGACGGCGGGGGGGCCCTACGAGCAGTACTTC.

The V call is TRBV3-1, the J call TRBJ1-1, with D uncertain. The germline CDR1 and CDR2 sequences are LGHDT and YNNKEL (reference sequence). This CDR3 comprises 15 residues. Trimming removed 0 bases from V and 1 base from J, with 9 bases in between. This CDR3 reads CASSQDDLTNTEAFF. The DNA of the CDR3 is TGTGCCAGCAGCCAAGATGACCTAACGAACACTGAAGCTTTCTTT.

This clonotype was found a few times. This chain links TRBV7-2 with TRBJ2-7, with D unclear. CDR1 SGHTA and CDR2 FQGNSA come from the germline V gene. The CDR3 sequence is 14 residues long. V lost 5 bases and J 7 bases, leaving 18 bases between the germline ends. Written as DNA, the CDR3 is TGTGCCAGCAGCAGCCTCCCCGCTTCCTGGGAGCAGTACTTC. This encodes CASSSLPASWEQYF.

This clonotype has just a few counts. The chain employs TRBV14 and TRBJ2-7; D may be TRBD2 (5 bases). Trimming shortened V by 0 bases and J by 6 bases, and 15 bases separated the two germline ends. Germline CDR1 SGHDN, CDR2 FVKESK. There are 15 residues in the CDR3. CDR3 residues: CASSQDLGEGVEQYF. The CDR3 nucleotides are TGTGCCAGCAGCCAAGATCTCGGCGAGGGAGTCGAGCAGTACTTC.

This rearrangement joins TRBV12-3 or TRBV12-4 to TRBJ2-7, with D possibly matching TRBD1 (6 bases). V shed 5 bases and J shed 1 base, with 15 bases lying between them. This CDR3 is built from 15 residues. Here the CDR3 reads CASSHEAGDSYEQYF. The CDR3 DNA sequence: TGTGCCAGCAGTCATGAGGCAGGGGATTCCTACGAGCAGTACTTC.

In this sample, this clonotype turned up a few times. The chain uses TRBV7-3 and TRBJ2-2, with D possibly TRBD1 on 6 matching bases. The CDR3 is made up of 13 amino acids. V lost 5 bases and J lost 8, with 12 bases in between. From germline, CDR1 is SGHTA and CDR2 FQGTGA. The CDR3 loop reads CASSGGSGGELFF. The CDR3 DNA sequence: TGTGCCAGCAGCGGGGGCTCCGGAGGGGAGCTGTTTTTT.

This clonotype has just a few counts. The J gene is TRBJ2-2, the V gene TRBV6-1, with D possibly matching TRBD1 (6 bases). The CDR3 loop spans 16 amino acids. Deletions cut 6 bases from V and 4 bases from J, with 18 bases between. The germline V gene has CDR1 MNHNS and CDR2 SASEGT. For the CDR3, the DNA is TGTGCCAGCAGGGGTACAGGGTTACGTGCCACCGGGGAGCTGTTTTTT. It yields the protein CASRGTGLRATGELFF.

This chain joins TRBV11-2 and TRBJ2-7; 7 bases line up with TRBD1. J lost 3 bases, V lost 4 bases, and 9 bases had no gene match. Germline V gene data show CDR1 as SGHAT and CDR2 as FQNNGV. CDR3 length: 15 amino acids. The CDR3 DNA reads as TGTGCCAGCAGCTCCAACCCACAGGGGCGCTACGAGCAGTACTTC. Protein: CASSSNPQGRYEQYF.

The chain joins TRBV5-1 to TRBJ2-5; 7 nucleotides line up with TRBD2. Looked up from germline, CDR1 is SGHRS and CDR2 is YFSETQ. V lost 2 bases, J lost 5 bases, and 6 bases stayed unmatched. This CDR3 comprises 14 residues. The CDR3 loop is CASSLYASGETQYF. CDR3 nucleotides: TGCGCCAGCAGCTTATACGCTAGCGGCGAGACCCAGTACTTC.

This clonotype appeared a few times. This chain connects TRBV9 to TRBJ1-2; no definite D call. There are 11 residues in the CDR3. Germline loops: CDR1 SGDLS, CDR2 YYNGEE. The germline V and J ends were trimmed by 4 bases and 6 bases, with 7 bases remaining between them. CDR3 coding DNA: TGTGCCAGCAGCCCAACGGATGGCTACACCTTC. Its translation: CASSPTDGYTF. The whole variable domain, filled in from reference TRBV9 and TRBJ1-2, reads DSGVTQTPKHLITATGQRVTLRCSPRSGDLSVYWYQQSLDQGLQFLIQYYNGEERAKGNILERFSAQQFPDLHSELNLSSLELGDSALYFCASSPTDGYTFGSGTRLTVV.

The rearrangement joins TRBV27 to TRBJ2-2; D might be TRBD1 (6 bases). Trimming removed 0 bases at V and 11 bases at J, with 10 bases between. The germline V gene encodes CDR1 MNHEY and CDR2 SMNVEV (reference sequence). The CDR3 is 13 amino acids. DNA of the CDR3: TGTGCCAGCAGTTTATCGACCGGGACAGAGCTGTTTTTT. Translating gives CASSLSTGTELFF.

V and J are TRBV7-9 and TRBJ2-7, with 7 bases lining up with TRBD1. Trimming removed 1 base from V and 5 bases from J; junction bases left unmatched: 5. Per germline, CDR1 SEHNR and CDR2 FQNEAQ (reference sequence). CDR3 length: 14 residues. CDR3 sequence reads: CASSLETGLHEQYF. DNA of the CDR3: TGTGCCAGCAGCTTAGAGACAGGGCTCCACGAGCAGTACTTC.

The table lists this clonotype with many counts. This chain links TRBV12-3 or TRBV12-4 with TRBJ2-5; 10 bases align to TRBD2. The CDR3 is made up of 14 amino acids. Trimming removed 5 bases from V and 5 bases from J; junction bases left unmatched: 5. In nucleotides, the CDR3 is TGTGCCAGCAGTCCCCGGACTAGCGGCGAGACCCAGTACTTC. Its translation: CASSPRTSGETQYF.

In its sample, this clonotype was seen a few times. The chain couples TRBV7-9 to TRBJ2-7; the match to TRBD1 covers 8 bases. This CDR3 is built from 15 residues. With V trimmed by 4 bases and J by 4 bases, 9 bases remained unmatched. In germline, CDR1 is SEHNR, CDR2 FQNEAQ (reference sequence). CDR3 DNA: TGTGCCAGCAGCTCGGGACAGGCCCATACATACGAGCAGTACTTC. It encodes CASSSGQAHTYEQYF.

The chain joins TRBV6-2 or TRBV6-3 to TRBJ2-1; D is uncertain. Germline CDR1 is MNHEY and CDR2 is SVGEGT. The CDR3 extends over 13 amino acids. The V gene lost 2 bases and the J gene lost 7 bases, with 9 bases spanning the gap. The CDR3 DNA follows: TGTGCCAGCAGTTACAGGGCGAGGAATGAGCAGTTCTTC. Its translation is CASSYRARNEQFF.

Many counts were recorded for this clonotype. The genes are TRBV11-2 and TRBJ2-3; D might be TRBD2 (6 bases). The CDR3 is 13 amino acids. With 4 bases removed from V and 2 bases from J, the gap between germline ends came to 7 bases. In germline, CDR1 is SGHAT, CDR2 FQNNGV. The CDR3 sequence is CASSWTNTDTQYF. Here the CDR3 DNA reads TGTGCCAGCAGCTGGACTAACACAGATACGCAGTATTTT. Using reference TRBV11-2 and TRBJ2-3 for the parts outside the CDR3, the full variable domain is EAGVAQSPRYKIIEKRQSVAFWCNPISGHATLYWYQQILGQGPKLLIQFQNNGVVDDSQLPKDRFSAERLKGVDSTLKIQPAKLEDSAVYLCASSWTNTDTQYFGPGTRLTVL.

The chain is built from TRBV18 and TRBJ2-1, with a weak D call TRBD2 (6 bases). This CDR3 has 17 amino acids. Germline-derived CDR1 and CDR2 are KGHSH and LQKENI. V was clipped by 6 bases and J by 3 bases, with 21 bases between them. This chain's CDR3 is CASSLGGGAHVYNEQFF. CDR3 nucleotides: TGTGCCAGCTCCTTGGGTGGAGGGGCCCATGTCTACAATGAGCAGTTCTTC.

This clonotype was seen only a few times. The chain couples TRBV7-9 to TRBJ2-1, with 8 bases that match TRBD2. J was trimmed by 3 bases and V by 5 bases; bases with no gene match: 9. Germline V gene lookup returns CDR1 SEHNR and CDR2 FQNEAQ (reference sequence). This CDR3 region has 16 residues. The DNA for the CDR3 is TGTGCCAGCAGCCTCGGGAGGGGAGCCTTCTACAATGAGCAGTTCTTC. Translating gives CASSLGRGAFYNEQFF.

J is TRBJ1-2 and V is TRBV29-1; D remains ambiguous. The germline V gene encodes CDR1 SQVTM and CDR2 ANQGSEA. V lost 6 bases and J 5 bases, leaving 16 bases between the germline ends. The CDR3 contains 13 residues. CDR3 sequence: CSVHIHGTYGYTF. The CDR3 nucleotides read TGCAGCGTCCATATACACGGAACATATGGCTACACCTTC.